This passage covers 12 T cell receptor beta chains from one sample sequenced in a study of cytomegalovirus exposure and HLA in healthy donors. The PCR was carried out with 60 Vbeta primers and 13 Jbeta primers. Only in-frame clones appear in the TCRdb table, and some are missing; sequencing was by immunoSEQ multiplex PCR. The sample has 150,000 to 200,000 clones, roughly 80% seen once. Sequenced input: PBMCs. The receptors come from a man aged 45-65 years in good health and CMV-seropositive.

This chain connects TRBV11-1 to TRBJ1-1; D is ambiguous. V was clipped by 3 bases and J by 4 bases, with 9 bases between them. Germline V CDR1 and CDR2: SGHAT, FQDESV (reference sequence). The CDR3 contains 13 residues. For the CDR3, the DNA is TGTGCCAGCAGCTTCCAACTAGCCACTGAAGCTTTCTTT. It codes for CASSFQLATEAFF.

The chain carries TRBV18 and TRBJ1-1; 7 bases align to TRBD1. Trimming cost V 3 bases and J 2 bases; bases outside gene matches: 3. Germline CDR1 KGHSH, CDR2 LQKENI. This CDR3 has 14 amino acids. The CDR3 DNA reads TGTGCCAGCTCACCCCAGGGGGTTAACACTGAAGCTTTCTTT. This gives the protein CASSPQGVNTEAFF.

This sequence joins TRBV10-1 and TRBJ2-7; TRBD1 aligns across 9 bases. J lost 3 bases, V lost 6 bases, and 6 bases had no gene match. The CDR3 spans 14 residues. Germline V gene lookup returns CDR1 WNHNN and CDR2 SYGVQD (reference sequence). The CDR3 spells CASSSGQGIYEQYF. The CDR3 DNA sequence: TGCGCCAGCAGCTCCGGACAGGGGATCTACGAGCAGTACTTC.

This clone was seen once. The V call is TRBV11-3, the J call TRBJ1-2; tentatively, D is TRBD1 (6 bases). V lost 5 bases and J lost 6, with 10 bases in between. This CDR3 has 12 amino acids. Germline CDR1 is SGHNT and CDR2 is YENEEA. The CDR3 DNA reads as TGTGCCAGCAGCAACGCAGGGGATGGCTACACCTTC. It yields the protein CASSNAGDGYTF.

The CDR3 protein is CASSGSDRGVTDTQYF. In DNA, the CDR3 is TGTGCCAGCAGCGGATCGGACAGGGGGGTTACAGATACGCAGTATTTT. The chain carries TRBV5-6 and TRBJ2-3, with TRBD1 identical over 10 bases. From germline, CDR1 is SGHDT and CDR2 YYEEEE. CDR3 size: 16 residues. The trim removed 4 bases at V and 3 bases at J, leaving 8 bases unmatched.

The CDR3 coding sequence is TGTGCCAGCAAGATGGCAGGGGGAAATCAGCCCCAGCATTTT. It encodes CASKMAGGNQPQHF. The V call is TRBV6-1, the J call TRBJ1-5; 7 nucleotides line up with TRBD1. CDR3 length equals 14 residues. CDR1 MNHNS and CDR2 SASEGT come from the germline V gene. Trimming took 7 bases from V and 4 from J; bases not matched to a gene: 7.

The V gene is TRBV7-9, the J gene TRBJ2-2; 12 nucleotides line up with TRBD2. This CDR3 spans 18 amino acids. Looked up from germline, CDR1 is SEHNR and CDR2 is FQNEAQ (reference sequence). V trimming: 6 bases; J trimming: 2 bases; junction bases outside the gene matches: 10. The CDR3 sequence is CASRGPSGGARNTGELFF. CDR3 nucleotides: TGTGCCAGCAGGGGTCCTAGCGGGGGGGCCCGAAACACCGGGGAGCTGTTTTTT. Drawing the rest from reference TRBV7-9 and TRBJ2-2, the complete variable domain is DTGVSQNPRHKITKRGQNVTFRCDPISEHNRLYWYRQTLGQGPEFLTYFQNEAQLEKSRLLSDRFSAERPKGSFSTLEIQRTEQGDSAMYLCASRGPSGGARNTGELFFGEGSRLTVL.

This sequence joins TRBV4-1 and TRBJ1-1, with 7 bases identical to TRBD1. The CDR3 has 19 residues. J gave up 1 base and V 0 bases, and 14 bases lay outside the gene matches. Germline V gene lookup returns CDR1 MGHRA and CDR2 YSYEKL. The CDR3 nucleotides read TGCGCCAGCAGCCAAGAAGGCAGGGTACCAGGGGGGAAGAACACTGAAGCTTTCTTT. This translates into CASSQEGRVPGGKNTEAFF.

The CDR3 sequence is CASSATRDSSGNTIYF. The CDR3, as DNA: TGCGCCAGCAGTGCAACACGGGACAGCTCTGGAAACACCATATATTTT. This rearrangement joins TRBV10-1 to TRBJ1-3; TRBD1 agrees at 7 bases. The germline V gene has CDR1 WNHNN and CDR2 SYGVQD (reference sequence). CDR3 size: 16 residues. With V trimmed by 4 bases and J by 0 bases, 6 bases remained unmatched.

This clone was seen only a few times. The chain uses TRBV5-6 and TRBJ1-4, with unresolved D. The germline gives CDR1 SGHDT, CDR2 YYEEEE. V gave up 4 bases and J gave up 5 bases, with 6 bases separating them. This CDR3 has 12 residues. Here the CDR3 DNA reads TGTGCCAGCAGCCGGTTCAATGAAAAACTGTTTTTT. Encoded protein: CASSRFNEKLFF.

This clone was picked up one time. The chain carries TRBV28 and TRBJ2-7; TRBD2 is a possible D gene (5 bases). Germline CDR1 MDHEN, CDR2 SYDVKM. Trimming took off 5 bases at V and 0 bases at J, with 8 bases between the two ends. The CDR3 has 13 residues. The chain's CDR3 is CASSPGISYEQYF. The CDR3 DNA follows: TGTGCCAGCAGTCCGGGGATCTCCTACGAGCAGTACTTC.

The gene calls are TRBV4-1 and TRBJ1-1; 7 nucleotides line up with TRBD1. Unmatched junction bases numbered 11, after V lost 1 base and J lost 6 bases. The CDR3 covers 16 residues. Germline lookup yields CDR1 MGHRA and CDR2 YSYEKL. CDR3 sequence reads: CASSQGATGVNPEAFF. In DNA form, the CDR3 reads TGCGCCAGCAGCCAAGGCGCAACAGGGGTAAACCCTGAAGCTTTCTTT.